Following are 9 T cell receptor beta chains from one sample sequenced in a study of CD8 T cells in ankylosing spondylitis. TCRdb processed the 5' RACE reads anew with MiXCR; each CDR3 protein has one entry. The sample includes approximately 200,000 distinct CDR3 sequences, about 13% of them seen just once. The material sequenced was blood, either unsorted or a sorted T cell fraction (not recorded which). These receptors were obtained from a male donor with ankylosing spondylitis or in good health (not recorded which).

The chain uses TRBV23-1 and TRBJ2-1; 9 bases line up with TRBD2. TRBV23-1 is treated as an ORF (open reading frame) with a function not yet certain. J gave up 7 bases and V 6 bases, and 7 bases lay outside the gene matches. CDR3 length: 14 amino acids. CDR3 coding DNA: TGCGCCAGCAGGGTGATAGCGGGAGAGAATGAGCAGTTCTTC. It specifies CASRVIAGENEQFF.

CDR3 sequence: CASSQEIRPLFYGYTF. The CDR3 DNA reads TGCGCCAGCAGCCAAGAAATCAGGCCCCTATTTTACGGCTACACCTTC. The J gene is TRBJ1-2, the V gene TRBV4-1; D ambiguous. The CDR3 consists of 16 residues. The germline V gene encodes CDR1 MGHRA and CDR2 YSYEKL. With 0 bases removed from V and 8 bases from J, the gap between germline ends came to 19 bases.

This clonotype was detected only a few times. The chain carries TRBV7-9 and TRBJ2-1; D gene uncertain. The V end was cut by 0 bases, the J end by 8 bases, with 5 bases between. The CDR3 contains 12 residues. The germline V gene encodes CDR1 SEHNR and CDR2 FQNEAQ (reference sequence). CDR3 region: CASSLAFDEQFF. CDR3 nucleotides: TGTGCCAGCAGCTTAGCGTTCGATGAGCAGTTCTTC.

This sequence joins TRBV3-1 and TRBJ2-1; possible D gene TRBD2, 6 bases. Trimming stripped 4 bases from V and 10 bases from J, with 14 bases between. CDR1 LGHDT and CDR2 YNNKEL come from the germline V gene (reference sequence). The CDR3 is 13 residues long. CDR3 coding DNA: TGTGCCAGCAGCCCTGCCGAGGGAGGCGAGCAGTTCTTC. Residues: CASSPAEGGEQFF.

This clonotype occurred a few times. This chain connects TRBV15 to TRBJ1-1; TRBD1 matches at 7 bases. The CDR3 is 14 residues long. Germline-derived CDR1 and CDR2 are LNHNV and YYDKDF (reference sequence). Trimming removed 1 base from V and 7 bases from J; junction bases left unmatched: 6. The CDR3 DNA reads TGTGCCACCAGCAGAGCAGGGACAGCCGATGAAGCTTTCTTT. As protein: CATSRAGTADEAFF. Drawing the rest from reference TRBV15 and TRBJ1-1, the complete variable domain is DAMVIQNPRYQVTQFGKPVTLSCSQTLNHNVMYWYQQKSSQAPKLLFHYYDKDFNNEADTPDNFQSRRPNTSFCFLDIRSPGLGDTAMYLCATSRAGTADEAFFGQGTRLTVV.

This clonotype was seen more than once but under ten times. The chain has TRBV11-1 and TRBJ2-7; 11 positions agree with TRBD2. Trimming took 3 bases from V and 2 from J; bases not matched to a gene: 15. The V gene's germline CDR1 is SGHAT and CDR2 FQDESV (reference sequence). This CDR3 contains 19 residues. In nucleotides, the CDR3 is TGTGCCAGCAGCTTCCCTTCCTATGGGGGACTAGCGGATACCTACGAGCAGTACTTC. Amino acids: CASSFPSYGGLADTYEQYF.

The V call is TRBV27, the J call TRBJ1-5; D remains unclear. Trimming removed 3 bases at V and 3 bases at J, with 6 bases between. Germline V lookup: CDR1 MNHEY, CDR2 SMNVEV (reference sequence). This CDR3 region has 13 residues. CDR3 loop: CASSFGVNQPQHF. The CDR3 DNA reads TGTGCCAGCAGTTTCGGGGTCAATCAGCCCCAGCATTTT.

This clonotype was counted a few times. The J gene is TRBJ2-5, the V gene TRBV7-8; D might be TRBD1 or TRBD2, each matching 5 bases. The CDR3 length is 12 residues. The V gene's germline CDR1 is SGHVS and CDR2 FQNEAQ. The chain's CDR3 is CAGAGSQETQYF. For the CDR3, the DNA is TGTGCTGGGGCAGGGAGCCAAGAGACCCAGTACTTC.

The chain uses TRBV10-3 and TRBJ1-1; the match to TRBD1 covers 9 bases. Trimming took 3 bases from V and 4 from J; bases not matched to a gene: 3. The CDR3 extends over 14 amino acids. Germline V lookup: CDR1 ENHRY, CDR2 SYGVKD. CDR3 region: CAISEGTGITEAFF. CDR3 sequence (DNA): TGTGCCATCAGTGAAGGGACAGGGATCACTGAAGCTTTCTTT.